This TCR beta chain is drawn from a study of T cell changes during pregnancy in multiple sclerosis. Sequencing used immunoSEQ multiplex PCR; TCRdb keeps in-frame clones, though not all of them. In the table there are 70,000 to 95,000 clones, about 94% of which are singletons. CDR1 and CDR2 from the germline V gene are MNHEY and SMNVEV (reference sequence). The CDR3 contains 14 residues. Unmatched junction bases numbered 5, after V lost 7 bases and J lost 2 bases. The sample was peripheral blood, taken after pregnancy. The source is a female donor in good health, enrolled as a control in a pregnancy study. The chain carries TRBV27 and TRBJ2-7; TRBD2 matches at 10 bases. The CDR3 bases are TGTGCCAGCACCCCTAGCGGGAGAGCCTACGAGCAGTACTTC. Its protein product is CASTPSGRAYEQYF.